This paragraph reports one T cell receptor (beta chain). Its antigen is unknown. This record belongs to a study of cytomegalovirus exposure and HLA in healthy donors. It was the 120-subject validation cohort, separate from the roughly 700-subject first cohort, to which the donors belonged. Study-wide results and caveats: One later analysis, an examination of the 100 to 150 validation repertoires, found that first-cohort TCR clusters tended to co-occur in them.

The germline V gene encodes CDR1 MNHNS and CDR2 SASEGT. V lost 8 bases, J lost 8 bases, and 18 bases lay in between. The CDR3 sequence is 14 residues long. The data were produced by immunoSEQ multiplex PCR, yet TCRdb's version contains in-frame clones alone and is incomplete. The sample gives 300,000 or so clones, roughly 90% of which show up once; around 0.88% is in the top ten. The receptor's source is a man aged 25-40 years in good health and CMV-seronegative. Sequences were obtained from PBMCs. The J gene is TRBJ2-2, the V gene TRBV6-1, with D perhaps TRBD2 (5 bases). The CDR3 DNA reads TGTGCCAGCCATGGTCTAGCATACTTTGGGGAGCTGTTTTTT. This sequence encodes CASHGLAYFGELFF.